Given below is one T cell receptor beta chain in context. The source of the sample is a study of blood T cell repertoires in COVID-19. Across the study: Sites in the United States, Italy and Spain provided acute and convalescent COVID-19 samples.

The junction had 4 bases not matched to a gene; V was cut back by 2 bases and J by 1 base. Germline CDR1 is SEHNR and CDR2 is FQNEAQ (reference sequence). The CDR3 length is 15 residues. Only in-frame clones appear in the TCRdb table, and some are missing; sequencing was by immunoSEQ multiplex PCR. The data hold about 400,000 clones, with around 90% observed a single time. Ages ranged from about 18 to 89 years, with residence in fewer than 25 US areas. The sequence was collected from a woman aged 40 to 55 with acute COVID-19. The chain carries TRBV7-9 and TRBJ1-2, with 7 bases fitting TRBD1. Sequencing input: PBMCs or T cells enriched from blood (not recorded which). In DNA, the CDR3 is TGTGCCAGCAGCTTATACCGGGACAGTAACTATGGCTACACCTTC. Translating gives CASSLYRDSNYGYTF.